One and the same sample provided the 5 T cell receptor beta chains below, sequenced in a study of a mutant IDH1 vaccine in newly diagnosed glioma. These receptors lack a known antigen. Sequencing used immunoSEQ multiplex PCR; TCRdb keeps in-frame clones, though not all of them. The sample holds approximately 44,000 clones; 76% are singletons and the top ten take 9.5% to 15%. Time point of the sample: week 35, safety follow-up. In the vaccine, a single dose held 300 ug of the mutant IDH1 20-mer peptide, along with topical imiquimod. Sequences were derived from PBMCs, sampled from a glioma patient whose treatment included an IDH1 peptide vaccine. The receptors originated from a man aged 40-55 years with glioma.

The chain uses TRBV7-2 and TRBJ1-3; D is ambiguous. Trimming took 5 bases from V and 3 from J, leaving 14 bases between them. The CDR3 is 15 residues long. Germline lookup yields CDR1 SGHTA and CDR2 FQGNSA. CDR3 in amino acids: CASSLIGGFGNTIYF. The CDR3, as DNA: TGTGCCAGCAGCCTTATAGGAGGATTTGGAAACACCATATATTTT.

The chain combines TRBV18 with TRBJ1-2; 7 bases are a match to TRBD1. The length of the CDR3 is 13 residues. Germline V gene data show CDR1 as KGHSH and CDR2 as LQKENI. Unmatched junction bases numbered 3, after V lost 2 bases and J lost 6 bases. Here the CDR3 DNA reads TGTGCCAGCTCACCAGGACAGGAAAATGGCTACACCTTC. Its translation is CASSPGQENGYTF. The variable domain in full, with the rest retrieved from reference TRBV18 and TRBJ1-2, is NAGVMQNPRHLVRRRGQEARLRCSPMKGHSHVYWYRQLPEEGLKFMVYLQKENIIDESGMPKERFSAEFPKEGPSILRIQQVVRGDSAAYFCASSPGQENGYTFGSGTRLTVV.

The V gene is TRBV11-3, the J gene TRBJ2-5; no clear D. Germline V gives CDR1 SGHNT, CDR2 YENEEA. The CDR3 is made up of 13 amino acids. Trimming pared 1 base from V and 3 bases from J, leaving 6 bases between. The CDR3 region is CASSLGTEETQYF. The CDR3 DNA follows: TGTGCCAGCAGCTTAGGGACGGAAGAGACCCAGTACTTC.

This clone was observed a handful of times. The chain combines TRBV7-9 with TRBJ1-1; 7 bases map to TRBD1. The CDR3 is 13 residues long. Trimming took 5 bases from V and 3 from J; bases not matched to a gene: 3. The germline V gene has CDR1 SEHNR and CDR2 FQNEAQ (reference sequence). The CDR3: CASSQDRDTEAFF. As DNA, the CDR3 is TGTGCCAGCAGCCAAGACAGGGACACTGAAGCTTTCTTT.

The V call is TRBV5-8, the J call TRBJ1-1, with 8 bases matching TRBD1. The CDR3 loop spans 14 amino acids. The junction had 6 bases not matched to a gene; V was cut back by 4 bases and J by 4 bases. Germline CDR1 reads SGHTS; CDR2 reads YDEGEE. CDR3 in amino acids: CASSKGQALTEAFF. The CDR3 region has the DNA TGTGCCAGCAGCAAGGGACAGGCGCTCACTGAAGCTTTCTTT.